This T cell receptor beta chain was observed in a study of CD8 T cells in Susac syndrome. An input of roughly 0.45 to 1 ug of RNA was subjected to reverse transcription using random hexamers. Amplification of TCR beta CDR3 across 54 Vbeta and 13 Jbeta was performed with immunoSEQ multiplex PCR. TCRdb processed the immunoSEQ multiplex PCR reads anew with MiXCR; each CDR3 protein has one entry. The sample includes 250,000 to 300,000 distinct CDR3 sequences, about 85% of them seen just once. Negative isolation was used for CD8+ and CD4+ T cells and FACS enrichment for TEMRA cells. The CDR3 is 13 amino acids. The V end was cut by 3 bases, the J end by 9 bases, with 11 bases between. Germline CDR1 MNHEY, CDR2 SMNVEV (reference sequence).

The sequence came from a human donor with multiple sclerosis. The chain uses TRBV27 and TRBJ2-2; weak D call: TRBD2 (6 bases). Source material: CD8+ T cells from PBMCs. The CDR3 spells CASSFAGKRELFF. The DNA for the CDR3 is TGTGCCAGCAGTTTTGCGGGAAAGAGGGAGCTGTTTTTT.